Given below is one T cell receptor (beta chain) in context. V was trimmed by 4 bases and J by 2 bases, leaving 12 bases between them. The CDR3 extends over 14 amino acids. The germline V gene encodes CDR1 SGHRS and CDR2 YFSETQ. Recruits, aged about 18 to 100 years, lived in 20 to 30 US areas. Cohort placement rested on clinical history that participants reported themselves. Original data processing: By means of reference gene primer amplification, nucleated cell counts were estimated. Libraries were prepared by immunoSEQ multiplex PCR; TCRdb keeps only in-frame clonotypes and omits some of them. V and J calls and clone size are copied from that table; D and trimming were computed from the DNA. The table lists 190,000 or so clones, more than 80% of them singletons, with around 8.4% in the top ten. The data were obtained in a study of blood T cell repertoires in COVID-19.

The receptor's source is a woman younger than 30 who had recovered from COVID-19. The sequenced sample consisted of PBMCs or T cells enriched from blood (not recorded which). The chain has TRBV5-1 and TRBJ2-5; D ambiguous. The CDR3 is CASSPIATQETQYF. The CDR3, as DNA: TGCGCCAGCAGCCCGATCGCCACTCAAGAGACCCAGTACTTC.